This T cell receptor beta chain was captured by sequencing in a study of cytomegalovirus exposure and HLA in healthy donors. Findings and caveats of the study: CMV antigen specificity of a few CMV-associated chains was confirmed in vitro.

As to this clone: The antigen remains undetermined.

Sequencing used immunoSEQ multiplex PCR; TCRdb keeps in-frame clones, though not all of them. This table holds 120,000 or so clones, about 91% found once. The clonotype comes from a woman between 18 and 29 years old in good health and CMV-seronegative. The sequenced sample consisted of PBMCs.

CDR3 coding DNA: TGTGCCAGCAGGGACAAGACCTACGAGCAGTACTTC. This encodes CASRDKTYEQYF. The rearrangement uses TRBV27 and TRBJ2-7; D might be TRBD1 (5 bases). From germline, CDR1 is MNHEY and CDR2 SMNVEV (reference sequence). Trimming took off 6 bases at V and 2 bases at J, with 8 bases between the two ends. This CDR3 has 12 residues.